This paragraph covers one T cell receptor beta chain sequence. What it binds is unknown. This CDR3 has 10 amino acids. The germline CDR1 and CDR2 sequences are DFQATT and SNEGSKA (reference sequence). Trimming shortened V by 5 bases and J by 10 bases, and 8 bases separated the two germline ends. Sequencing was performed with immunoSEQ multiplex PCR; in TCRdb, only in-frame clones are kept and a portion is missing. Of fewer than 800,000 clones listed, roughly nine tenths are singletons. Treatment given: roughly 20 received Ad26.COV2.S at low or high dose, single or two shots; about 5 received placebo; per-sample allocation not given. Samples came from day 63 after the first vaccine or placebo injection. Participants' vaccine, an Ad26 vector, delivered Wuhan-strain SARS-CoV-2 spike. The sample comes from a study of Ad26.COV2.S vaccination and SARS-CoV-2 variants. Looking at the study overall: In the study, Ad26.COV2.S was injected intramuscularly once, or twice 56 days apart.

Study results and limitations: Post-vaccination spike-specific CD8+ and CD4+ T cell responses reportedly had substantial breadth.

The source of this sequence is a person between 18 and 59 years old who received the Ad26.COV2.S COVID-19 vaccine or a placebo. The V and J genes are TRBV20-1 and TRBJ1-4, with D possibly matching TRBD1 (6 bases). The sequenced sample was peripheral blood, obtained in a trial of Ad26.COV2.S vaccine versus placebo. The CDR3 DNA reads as TGCAGTGCTCAGGGGTCAAAACTGTTTTTT. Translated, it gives CSAQGSKLFF.